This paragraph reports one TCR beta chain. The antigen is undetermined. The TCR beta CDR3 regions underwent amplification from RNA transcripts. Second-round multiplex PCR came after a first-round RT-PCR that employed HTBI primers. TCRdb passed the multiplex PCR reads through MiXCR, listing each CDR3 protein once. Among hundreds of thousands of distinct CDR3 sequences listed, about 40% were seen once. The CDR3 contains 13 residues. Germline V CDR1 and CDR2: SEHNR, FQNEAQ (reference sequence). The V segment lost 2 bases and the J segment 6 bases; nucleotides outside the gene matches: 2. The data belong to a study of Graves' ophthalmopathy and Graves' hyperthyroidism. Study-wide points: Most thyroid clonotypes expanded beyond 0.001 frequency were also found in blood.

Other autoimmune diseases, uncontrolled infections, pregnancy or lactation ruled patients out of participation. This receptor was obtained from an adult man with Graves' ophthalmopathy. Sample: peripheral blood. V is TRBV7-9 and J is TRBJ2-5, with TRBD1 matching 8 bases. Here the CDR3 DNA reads TGTGCCAGCAGCTTACGACAGGGGCAGACCCAGTACTTC. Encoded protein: CASSLRQGQTQYF.